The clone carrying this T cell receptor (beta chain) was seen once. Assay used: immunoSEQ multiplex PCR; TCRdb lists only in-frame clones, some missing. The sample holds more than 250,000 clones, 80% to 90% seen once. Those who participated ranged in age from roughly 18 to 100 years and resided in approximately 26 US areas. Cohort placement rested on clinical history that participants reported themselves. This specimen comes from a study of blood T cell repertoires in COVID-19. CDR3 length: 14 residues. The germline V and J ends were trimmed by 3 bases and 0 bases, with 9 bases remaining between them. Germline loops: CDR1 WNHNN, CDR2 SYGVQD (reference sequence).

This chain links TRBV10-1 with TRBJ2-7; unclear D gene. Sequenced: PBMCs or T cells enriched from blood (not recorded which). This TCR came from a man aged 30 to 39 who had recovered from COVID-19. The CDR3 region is CASSDAGSSYEQYF. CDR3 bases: TGCGCCAGCAGTGATGCAGGCAGCTCCTACGAGCAGTACTTC.